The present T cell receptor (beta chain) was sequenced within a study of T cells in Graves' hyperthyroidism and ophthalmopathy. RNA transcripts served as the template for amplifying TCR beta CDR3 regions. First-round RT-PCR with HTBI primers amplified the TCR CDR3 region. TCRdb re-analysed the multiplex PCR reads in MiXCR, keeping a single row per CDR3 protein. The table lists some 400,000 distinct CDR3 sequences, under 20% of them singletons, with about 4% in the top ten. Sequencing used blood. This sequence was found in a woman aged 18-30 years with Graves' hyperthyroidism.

The CDR3 nucleotides read TGTGCCATCAGTGAATCCGGGAACACTGAAGCTTTCTTT. The encoded protein is CAISESGNTEAFF. The V and J genes are TRBV10-3 and TRBJ1-1; unclear D gene. Trimming removed 3 bases at V and 1 base at J, with 6 bases between. From germline, CDR1 is ENHRY and CDR2 SYGVKD. CDR3 length: 13 residues.